This passage covers 16 T cell receptor beta chains from one sample sequenced in a study of PD-L1 blockade in urothelial cancer (TCRdb year 2017). Library creation used the immunoSEQ multiplex PCR assay. The table was pulled from immuneACCESS by TCRdb, which kept in-frame rearrangements only. Such tables lose some clones; where checked, under half of the loss comes from unresolved V genes, and the rest has no known cause. The sample contains roughly 32,000 clones, more than 65% of them found a single time. Roughly 29% of the sample belongs to the ten largest clones. This specimen consisted of PBMCs, obtained around atezolizumab (anti-PD-L1) treatment. All receptors derive from a man aged 55 to 69 with urothelial cancer.

This clone was seen only a few times. The V call is TRBV5-6, the J call TRBJ2-3, with D perhaps matching TRBD2 (5 bases). Germline lookup yields CDR1 SGHDT and CDR2 YYEEEE. V shed 4 bases and J shed 0 bases, with 12 bases lying between them. The CDR3 totals 15 residues. The chain's CDR3 is CASSARTFSTDTQYF. The CDR3 DNA is TGTGCCAGCAGCGCCCGGACTTTTAGCACAGATACGCAGTATTTT.

The CDR3 loop is CASSLEGTGRRVYEQYF. The CDR3 DNA reads TGTGCCAGCAGCTTAGAGGGGACAGGGAGACGGGTCTACGAGCAGTACTTC. This chain uses TRBV7-2 with TRBJ2-7, with 9 positions matching TRBD1. Trimming removed 1 base from V and 3 bases from J; junction bases left unmatched: 10. Germline CDR1 reads SGHTA; CDR2 reads FQGNSA. The CDR3 spans 17 residues.

This clone turned up a few times. The genes are TRBV27 and TRBJ2-7, with TRBD2 matching over 14 bases. Germline V gene lookup returns CDR1 MNHEY and CDR2 SMNVEV (reference sequence). CDR3 length equals 14 residues. Trimming removed 3 bases from V and 6 bases from J; junction bases left unmatched: 1. The CDR3 loop is CASSFGLAGGEQYF. The CDR3 region has the DNA TGTGCCAGCAGTTTTGGACTAGCGGGAGGCGAGCAGTACTTC.

The chain uses TRBV5-1 and TRBJ2-1; 12 bases are a match to TRBD2. J gave up 6 bases and V 4 bases, and 11 bases lay outside the gene matches. The CDR3 is made up of 17 amino acids. Looked up from germline, CDR1 is SGHRS and CDR2 is YFSETQ. CDR3 region: CASSTGLAGTASNEQFF. The CDR3 DNA is TGCGCCAGCAGCACAGGACTAGCGGGAACAGCCTCCAATGAGCAGTTCTTC.

Turning to this clone: At one end the junction does not follow the germline gene, possibly because of a read error. V usage is TRBV7-7 and J usage is TRBJ2-5; 14 bases map to TRBD2. CDR3 length: 21 amino acids. The germline gives CDR1 SSHAT, CDR2 FNYEAQ (reference sequence). The CDR3 coding sequence is TGTGCTAGCAGCTTAAGCGGACAGGGACTAGCGGGGGCCCCTCACCGGCAGACCCAGTACTTC. Translating it yields CASSLSGQGLAGAPHRQTQYF. Complete variable domain (other parts from reference TRBV7-7 and TRBJ2-5): GAGVSQSPRYKVTKRGQDVTLRCDPISSHATLYWYQQALGQGPEFLTYFNYEAQPDKSGLPSDRFSAERPEGSISTLTIQRTEQRDSAMYRCASSLSGQGLAGAPHRQTQYFGPGTRLLVL.

V and J are TRBV19 and TRBJ2-2; 10 bases map to TRBD2. Germline CDR1 is LNHDA and CDR2 is SQIVND (reference sequence). The V and J ends lost 8 bases and 8 bases, in that order; junction bases with no gene match: 8. The CDR3 is 14 amino acids. CDR3 residues: CASREREGLGELFF. In nucleotides, the CDR3 is TGTGCCAGTCGGGAGCGGGAGGGCTTGGGGGAGCTGTTTTTT. Combining the CDR3 with reference TRBV19 and TRBJ2-2 gives the whole variable domain DGGITQSPKYLFRKEGQNVTLSCEQNLNHDAMYWYRQDPGQGLRLIYYSQIVNDFQKGDIAEGYSVSREKKESFPLTVTSAQKNPTAFYLCASREREGLGELFFGEGSRLTVL.

The rearrangement joins TRBV12-1 to TRBJ1-2. TRBV12-1 counts as a pseudogene. This CDR3 region has 19 residues. CDR3 sequence reads: CASSFLRSDDRKINYGYTF. The DNA of the CDR3 is TGTGCCAGCAGCTTTTTACGAAGCGACGACCGTAAGATAAACTATGGCTACACCTTC.

This clone has just one count. The V and J genes are TRBV6-5 and TRBJ2-3; 8 bases map to TRBD2. There are 16 residues in the CDR3. The V segment lost 2 bases and the J segment 6 bases; nucleotides outside the gene matches: 10. Germline CDR1 and CDR2: MNHEY and SVGAGI. The CDR3 sequence: CASSYGFGSGADTQYF. The CDR3, as DNA: TGTGCCAGCAGTTACGGATTTGGTAGCGGGGCGGATACGCAGTATTTT.

This clone was detected once. This chain links TRBV2 with TRBJ2-1; 8 bases align to TRBD2. In germline, CDR1 is SNHLY, CDR2 FYNNEI. This CDR3 is built from 14 residues. V gave up 6 bases and J gave up 7 bases; unmatched junction bases: 8. CDR3: CASRPGTSGNEQFF. The CDR3 coding sequence is TGTGCCAGCAGACCCGGGACTAGTGGAAATGAGCAGTTCTTC.

The chain is built from TRBV6-5 and TRBJ1-5; TRBD1 is a possible D gene (6 bases). This CDR3 has 14 amino acids. CDR1 is MNHEY, CDR2 SVGAGI, per germline. Trimming stripped 4 bases from V and 5 bases from J, with 12 bases between. CDR3 nucleotides: TGTGCCAGCAGTTCACGTCAGGGGTATCAGCCCCAGCATTTT. This encodes CASSSRQGYQPQHF.

The rearrangement joins TRBV18 to TRBJ2-1; 9 bases agree with TRBD2. V gave up 3 bases and J gave up 6 bases; unmatched junction bases: 9. CDR3 length: 16 residues. Germline V gives CDR1 KGHSH, CDR2 LQKENI. CDR3 bases: TGTGCCAGCTCACCCACCACTAGCGGGTTAGGCAATGAGCAGTTCTTC. Protein: CASSPTTSGLGNEQFF.

A word on this clone: The junction shows a germline mismatch at one end, possibly a read error. The CDR3 spells CASSPKDTEAFF. In nucleotides, the CDR3 is TGTGCCAGCTCACCAAAGGACACAGAAGCTTTCTTT. The chain carries TRBV18 and TRBJ1-1; D may be TRBD1 (5 bases). Per the germline V gene, CDR1 is KGHSH and CDR2 is LQKENI. This CDR3 comprises 12 residues.

The chain recombines TRBV12-5 with TRBJ1-1; perhaps TRBD1 as D (5 bases). The CDR3 runs 14 residues. V was pared by 2 bases and J by 1 base, with 8 bases between. The germline gives CDR1 LGHNT, CDR2 FRNRAP. In DNA, the CDR3 is TGTGCTAGTGGTTTGTGGGGCGCGAACACTGAAGCTTTCTTT. Residues: CASGLWGANTEAFF.

There are a few counts of this clone. The rearrangement links TRBV29-1 to TRBJ2-5, with TRBD1 identical over 8 bases. Per the germline V gene, CDR1 is SQVTM and CDR2 is ANQGSEA. The CDR3 is made up of 13 amino acids. Germline trimming cut 7 bases from V and 2 bases from J; bases unmatched to any gene: 6. The CDR3 DNA sequence: TGCAGCGCCCACGGGACAGGACAAGAGACCCAGTACTTC. It translates to CSAHGTGQETQYF.

The V call is TRBV11-2, the J call TRBJ2-7; D might be TRBD1 (6 bases). This CDR3 contains 15 residues. The ends were cut back, 0 bases at V and 2 bases at J, with 11 bases in the middle. Germline-derived CDR1 and CDR2 are SGHAT and FQNNGV. In DNA form, the CDR3 reads TGTGCCAGCAGCTTAGAGGGGGCAGCGACCTACGAGCAGTACTTC. Protein: CASSLEGAATYEQYF.

This clone was observed a few times. This chain joins TRBV1 and TRBJ1-2; TRBD1 is the table's D call and was not checked against the DNA. TRBV1 is shown as a pseudogene. This CDR3 comprises 18 residues. CDR3 sequence reads: CTSSQDSLIGRGLGGYTF. The CDR3 DNA reads as TGCACCAGCAGCCAAGATTCTCTAATTGGAAGGGGGCTAGGGGGCTACACCTTC.